A selection of T cell receptor beta chains follows, all from one sample in a study of blood T cell repertoires in COVID-19. Generated by immunoSEQ multiplex PCR, the TCRdb table keeps only in-frame clones and is missing some. The table lists roughly 260,000 clones, approximately 90% of them singletons, with about 4.1% in the top ten. The sequenced sample was peripheral blood. The receptors come from a man between 60 and 70 years old who had recovered from COVID-19. CDR3s include the opening cysteine and the closing phenylalanine or tryptophan. Fields, in order: J gene, clone size, V gene, D gene, CDR3 DNA, CDR3 protein. A D gene is named only where the DNA matches it firmly. Not all rows give a size; the values are once, few, many and, for expanded clones, a class.

j_gene: TRBJ2-1
abundance: -
v_gene: TRBV9
d_gene: TRBD2
CDR3nt: TGTGCCAGCAGCGATGGGCGGGGGGCCGCCAGGGAGCAGTTCTTC
CDR3aa: CASSDGRGAAREQFF

j_gene: TRBJ2-7
abundance: -
v_gene: TRBV29-1
d_gene: -
CDR3nt: TGCAGCGTTAGAGTACCTACCTCAACCTACGAGCAGTACTTC
CDR3aa: CSVRVPTSTYEQYF

j_gene: TRBJ1-5
abundance: -
v_gene: TRBV20-1
d_gene: TRBD1
CDR3nt: TGCAGTGCTAGTGGTATCGGAGACAGGGCGGGTAGTAGCAATCAGCCCCAGCATTTT
CDR3aa: CSASGIGDRAGSSNQPQHF

j_gene: TRBJ1-1
abundance: -
v_gene: TRBV18
d_gene: -
CDR3nt: TGTGCCAGCTCACCACCGGGAGCTTGGGCTTTCTTT
CDR3aa: CASSPPGAWAFF

j_gene: TRBJ2-2
abundance: once
v_gene: TRBV5-1
d_gene: -
CDR3nt: TGCGCCAGCAGCTTGGTTTGGGCTACGAACACCGGGGAGCTGTTTTTT
CDR3aa: CASSLVWATNTGELFF

j_gene: TRBJ2-2
abundance: -
v_gene: TRBV28
d_gene: TRBD1
CDR3nt: TGTGCCAGCAGTCTGCAGGGGGCCGGGGAGCTGTTTTTT
CDR3aa: CASSLQGAGELFF

j_gene: TRBJ1-2
abundance: -
v_gene: TRBV6-5
d_gene: -
CDR3nt: TGTGCCAGCAGTTATGGGGGCAAAAAGTATGGCTACACCTTC
CDR3aa: CASSYGGKKYGYTF

j_gene: TRBJ1-3
abundance: -
v_gene: TRBV5-6
d_gene: -
CDR3nt: TGTGCCAGCAGCGTAACTGTCGGCCTGCCTAGCTCTGGAAACACCATATATTTT
CDR3aa: CASSVTVGLPSSGNTIYF

j_gene: TRBJ1-1
abundance: -
v_gene: TRBV7-9
d_gene: -
CDR3nt: TGTGCCAGCAGCACGACAGCGAACACTGAAGCTTTCTTT
CDR3aa: CASSTTANTEAFF

j_gene: TRBJ2-1
abundance: -
v_gene: TRBV5-4
d_gene: -
CDR3nt: TGTGCCAGCAGCTTGGAACGGGTGTCCTACAATGAGCAGTTCTTC
CDR3aa: CASSLERVSYNEQFF

j_gene: TRBJ2-2
abundance: -
v_gene: TRBV25-1
d_gene: -
CDR3nt: TGTGCCAGCAGTGCCCTTAACACCGGGGAGCTGTTTTTT
CDR3aa: CASSALNTGELFF

j_gene: TRBJ1-2
abundance: -
v_gene: TRBV3-1/TRBV3-2
d_gene: -
CDR3nt: TGTGCCAGCAGCCAAACTCCCCGGGGAATTTATGGCTACACCTTC
CDR3aa: CASSQTPRGIYGYTF

j_gene: TRBJ2-3
abundance: -
v_gene: TRBV5-5
d_gene: -
CDR3nt: TGTGCCAGCAGTGTATACACAGATACGCAGTATTTT
CDR3aa: CASSVYTDTQYF

j_gene: TRBJ2-1
abundance: -
v_gene: TRBV29-1
d_gene: -
CDR3nt: TGCAGCGTTGAAATGGGGGGTGAGCAGTTCTTC
CDR3aa: CSVEMGGEQFF

j_gene: TRBJ1-5
abundance: -
v_gene: TRBV12-3/TRBV12-4
d_gene: -
CDR3nt: TGTGCCAGCACCCCGTCAGGGGATCAGCCCCAGCATTTT
CDR3aa: CASTPSGDQPQHF

j_gene: TRBJ2-3
abundance: -
v_gene: TRBV3-1/TRBV3-2
d_gene: TRBD1
CDR3nt: TGTGCCAGCAGCCAAACAGGGGCAGATACGCAGTATTTT
CDR3aa: CASSQTGADTQYF

j_gene: TRBJ1-1
abundance: -
v_gene: TRBV27
d_gene: -
CDR3nt: TGTGCCAGCAGTTTAGGACTACTCACGAACACTGAAGCTTTCTTT
CDR3aa: CASSLGLLTNTEAFF

j_gene: TRBJ2-1
abundance: -
v_gene: TRBV11-3
d_gene: -
CDR3nt: TGTGCCAGCAGCTTAGGAGAGGGTTTTAGCTCCTACAATGAGCAGTTCTTC
CDR3aa: CASSLGEGFSSYNEQFF

j_gene: TRBJ2-1
abundance: once
v_gene: TRBV19
d_gene: TRBD1
CDR3nt: TGTGCCAGTAGTATCGGGACAGCTTACAATGAGCAGTTCTTC
CDR3aa: CASSIGTAYNEQFF

j_gene: TRBJ1-1
abundance: -
v_gene: TRBV6-1
d_gene: -
CDR3nt: TGTGCCAGCAGTGATAGCTTGAACACTGAAGCTTTCTTT
CDR3aa: CASSDSLNTEAFF

j_gene: TRBJ2-3
abundance: once
v_gene: TRBV29-1
d_gene: -
CDR3nt: TGCAGCTATTCTAGGGGGAATACGCAGTATTTT
CDR3aa: CSYSRGNTQYF

j_gene: TRBJ1-4
abundance: -
v_gene: TRBV18
d_gene: TRBD1
CDR3nt: TGTGCCAGCTCACTAGGACAGGGTATCGGACTGTTTTTT
CDR3aa: CASSLGQGIGLFF

j_gene: TRBJ1-1
abundance: -
v_gene: TRBV5-1
d_gene: -
CDR3nt: TGCGCCAGCAGCTTGGGGCCTGAAGCTTTCTTT
CDR3aa: CASSLGPEAFF

j_gene: TRBJ1-4
abundance: -
v_gene: TRBV6-4
d_gene: -
CDR3nt: TGTGCCAACAGACGAGGGGAAAAACTGTTTTTT
CDR3aa: CANRRGEKLFF

j_gene: TRBJ1-1
abundance: -
v_gene: TRBV5-1
d_gene: TRBD1
CDR3nt: TGCGCCAGCAGCTTTTCACAGGGGGCATCGGTCACTGAAGCTTTCTTT
CDR3aa: CASSFSQGASVTEAFF

j_gene: TRBJ1-1
abundance: -
v_gene: TRBV18
d_gene: -
CDR3nt: TGTGCCAGCTCACCAACCTACAGTAACACTGAAGCTTTCTTT
CDR3aa: CASSPTYSNTEAFF

j_gene: TRBJ1-3
abundance: -
v_gene: TRBV20-1
d_gene: -
CDR3nt: TGCAGTGCTATTGACGTGAGCAGGGGCACTGGAAACACCATATATTTT
CDR3aa: CSAIDVSRGTGNTIYF